One sample yielded the 28 T cell receptor beta chains listed below, sequenced in a study of T cells in localized non-small cell lung cancer. Assay: immunoSEQ multiplex PCR; the TCRdb copy retains only in-frame clones and omits some. The sample contains tens of thousands of clones, 85% to 90% of which appear only once. Sequenced here: PBMCs, sampled before any cancer treatment. Every receptor here comes from a man aged 40 to 70 with stage II lung adenocarcinoma.

In its sample, this clone was seen a few times. The rearrangement uses TRBV6-6 and TRBJ1-1; D call uncertain. The germline V gene has CDR1 MNHNY and CDR2 SVGAGI (reference sequence). V gave up 0 bases and J gave up 4 bases, with 9 bases separating them. The CDR3 spans 14 residues. The CDR3 spells CASSYSEVGTEAFF. The CDR3 DNA follows: TGTGCCAGCAGTTACTCCGAGGTGGGCACTGAAGCTTTCTTT.

V usage is TRBV5-4 and J usage is TRBJ2-7; the D gene is possibly TRBD1 (6 bases). From germline, CDR1 is SGHNT and CDR2 YYREEE (reference sequence). The CDR3 loop spans 13 amino acids. V was pared by 5 bases and J by 1 base, with 10 bases between. CDR3 region: CASRSTGSYEQYF. DNA for the CDR3: TGTGCCAGCAGGTCAACAGGGTCCTACGAGCAGTACTTC.

The chain joins TRBV7-2 to TRBJ1-5; the D gene is possibly TRBD1 (6 bases). The CDR3 totals 16 residues. Germline V gene data show CDR1 as SGHTA and CDR2 as FQGNSA. Trimming removed 5 bases from V and 2 bases from J, with 16 bases in between. CDR3 bases: TGTGCCAGCAGCCCGGAACAGGGTGTTGGCAATCAGCCCCAGCATTTT. Its translation: CASSPEQGVGNQPQHF.

The chain is built from TRBV7-2 and TRBJ1-6; D remains ambiguous. V dropped 3 bases and J dropped 10 bases, with 16 bases sitting between them. The CDR3 loop spans 15 amino acids. Germline loops: CDR1 SGHTA, CDR2 FQGNSA. Written as DNA, the CDR3 is TGTGCCAGCAGCTTCTCGAAGGGTACAGAATCACCCCTCCACTTT. Translated: CASSFSKGTESPLHF.

The chain joins TRBV6-6 to TRBJ1-5, with 7 bases that match TRBD1. V lost 8 bases, J lost 6 bases, and 7 bases stayed unmatched. This CDR3 is built from 13 residues. Germline-derived CDR1 and CDR2 are MNHNY and SVGAGI (reference sequence). CDR3 sequence: CASLGTVGQPQHF. In DNA form, the CDR3 reads TGTGCCAGCCTTGGGACAGTCGGTCAGCCCCAGCATTTT.

The chain carries TRBV27 and TRBJ2-2, with 8 bases matching TRBD2. CDR1 is MNHEY, CDR2 SMNVEV, per germline (reference sequence). The CDR3 consists of 15 residues. Losses at the gene ends were 8 bases for V and 4 bases for J; bases not matched to a gene: 9. The CDR3 DNA sequence: TGTGCCAGCCGTATCAGCGGGAGCTTCACCGGGGAGCTGTTTTTT. Its translation: CASRISGSFTGELFF.

The rearrangement joins TRBV6-5 to TRBJ1-5, with D possibly matching TRBD1 (5 bases). Trimming cost V 6 bases and J 8 bases, with 17 bases left between them. CDR3 size: 14 residues. The germline CDR1 and CDR2 sequences are MNHEY and SVGAGI. The CDR3 here is CASRSRGGGKPQHF. In nucleotides, the CDR3 is TGTGCCAGCAGGTCCCGGGGGGGAGGAAAGCCCCAGCATTTT.

The rearrangement uses TRBV6-4 and TRBJ2-3, with D maybe TRBD1 (6 bases). The germline gives CDR1 MRHNA, CDR2 SNTAGT. CDR3 length: 13 residues. Trimming stripped 4 bases from V and 2 bases from J, with 7 bases between. The CDR3 coding sequence is TGTGCCAGCAGTGCAGGGGCCACAGATACGCAGTATTTT. This gives the protein CASSAGATDTQYF.

Details on this clone: A junction boundary mismatches the germline segment, possibly from a read error. The CDR3 spells CASSLRDNTEAFF. In DNA, the CDR3 is TGTGCTAGCAGCCTCCGGGACAACACTGAAGCTTTCTTT. The rearrangement uses TRBV7-7 and TRBJ1-1; D is possibly TRBD1 (5 bases). CDR3 length equals 13 residues. Germline values: CDR1 SSHAT, CDR2 FNYEAQ (reference sequence).

This clone was seen more than once but under ten times. This rearrangement joins TRBV30 to TRBJ2-7; D is ambiguous. V lost 0 bases to trimming and J lost 1 base, with 7 bases between them. The CDR3 spans 13 residues. Germline V gene data show CDR1 as GTSNPN and CDR2 as SVGIG (reference sequence). The DNA of the CDR3 is TGTGCCTGGAGTGTACTCGTTTCCTACGAGCAGTACTTC. It translates to CAWSVLVSYEQYF. Complete variable domain (other parts from reference TRBV30 and TRBJ2-7): SQTIHQWPATLVQPVGSPLSLECTVEGTSNPNLYWYRQAAGRGLQLLFYSVGIGQISSEVPQNLSASRPQDRQFILSSKKLLLSDSGFYLCAWSVLVSYEQYFGPGTRLTVT.

The chain uses TRBV6-5 and TRBJ1-3; maybe TRBD1 (5 bases). Germline V gene sequence: CDR1 MNHEY, CDR2 SVGAGI. The CDR3 runs 15 residues. Trimming took off 7 bases at V and 0 bases at J, with 13 bases between the two ends. The CDR3 coding sequence is TGTGCCAGCAAACGAGAAAGGGGCTCTGGAAACACCATATATTTT. This gives the protein CASKRERGSGNTIYF.

This CDR3 reads CASTSTPEVAYEQYF. In nucleotides, the CDR3 is TGCGCCAGCACCTCAACGCCCGAGGTGGCCTACGAGCAGTACTTC. J is TRBJ2-7 and V is TRBV5-1; D not resolved. This CDR3 spans 15 amino acids. Germline lookup yields CDR1 SGHRS and CDR2 YFSETQ. V was cut by 6 bases and J by 2 bases, with 18 bases left in between.

This chain joins TRBV5-1 and TRBJ1-1, with TRBD1 matching 7 bases. The germline CDR1 and CDR2 sequences are SGHRS and YFSETQ. CDR3 length equals 15 residues. V trimming: 2 bases; J trimming: 2 bases; junction bases outside the gene matches: 6. CDR3 sequence reads: CASSLQGRSNTEAFF. CDR3 DNA sequence: TGCGCCAGCAGCTTACAGGGGCGGTCTAACACTGAAGCTTTCTTT.

The gene calls are TRBV30 and TRBJ1-5; tentative D call: TRBD1 (5 bases). The CDR3 covers 17 residues. With 0 bases removed from V and 8 bases from J, the gap between germline ends came to 23 bases. The germline CDR1 and CDR2 sequences are GTSNPN and SVGIG (reference sequence). DNA for the CDR3: TGTGCCTGGAGTGTAGAAGATCCCCCGGCAGGGTGGGAGCCCCAGCATTTT. Protein sequence: CAWSVEDPPAGWEPQHF.

This sequence joins TRBV27 and TRBJ2-7; 7 bases fit TRBD2. Losses at the gene ends were 7 bases for V and 4 bases for J; bases not matched to a gene: 7. Germline V CDR1 and CDR2: MNHEY, SMNVEV (reference sequence). The CDR3 totals 13 residues. The CDR3 protein is CASKGGNEYEQYF. CDR3 nucleotide sequence: TGTGCCAGCAAGGGAGGGAATGAATACGAGCAGTACTTC.

V and J are TRBV19 and TRBJ2-3; 9 bases agree with TRBD2. This CDR3 is built from 16 residues. After removal of 5 bases from V and 2 bases from J, the junction contained 8 bases not matched to a gene. Per germline, CDR1 LNHDA and CDR2 SQIVND (reference sequence). DNA for the CDR3: TGTGCCAGTAGTTTCCGACTAGCGGATATCACAGATACGCAGTATTTT. Protein: CASSFRLADITDTQYF. Filled out from reference TRBV19 and TRBJ2-3, the complete variable domain reads DGGITQSPKYLFRKEGQNVTLSCEQNLNHDAMYWYRQDPGQGLRLIYYSQIVNDFQKGDIAEGYSVSREKKESFPLTVTSAQKNPTAFYLCASSFRLADITDTQYFGPGTRLTVL.

The chain employs TRBV4-1 and TRBJ2-7; TRBD1 is a possible D gene (6 bases). Germline V lookup: CDR1 MGHRA, CDR2 YSYEKL. This CDR3 comprises 17 residues. V lost 0 bases to trimming and J lost 3 bases, with 18 bases between them. The CDR3 here is CASSQDRDTGWDYEQYF. CDR3 DNA sequence: TGCGCCAGCAGCCAAGATAGGGACACAGGGTGGGACTACGAGCAGTACTTC.

The genes are TRBV18 and TRBJ2-7, with a weak D call TRBD1 (6 bases). CDR3 length: 15 amino acids. Germline V gene lookup returns CDR1 KGHSH and CDR2 LQKENI. The V end was cut by 0 bases, the J end by 4 bases, with 13 bases between. CDR3 sequence (DNA): TGTGCCAGCTCACCACCTATGGGGGCTCGGTACGAGCAGTACTTC. Translated: CASSPPMGARYEQYF.

The chain has TRBV5-2 and TRBJ1-2. TRBV5-2 is termed a pseudogene. The CDR3 loop spans 14 amino acids. CDR3 sequence: CASKEVRKTYGYTF. As DNA, the CDR3 is TGTGCCAGCAAGGAGGTACGAAAGACCTATGGCTACACCTTC.

The genes are TRBV4-1 and TRBJ2-7; D gene ambiguous. V was shortened by 0 bases and J by 0 bases, with 12 bases between the two germline ends. Germline loops: CDR1 MGHRA, CDR2 YSYEKL. This CDR3 is built from 16 residues. CDR3 sequence reads: CASSQEGSFSSYEQYF. CDR3 bases: TGCGCCAGCAGCCAAGAGGGCAGCTTTAGCTCCTACGAGCAGTACTTC.

The rearrangement links TRBV4-1 to TRBJ1-5, with D unresolved. V shed 4 bases and J shed 5 bases, with 15 bases lying between them. Germline V gives CDR1 MGHRA, CDR2 YSYEKL. This CDR3 is 15 amino acids long. CDR3 sequence: CASSPDRAKYQPQHF. The CDR3 bases are TGCGCCAGCAGCCCCGACCGGGCAAAATATCAGCCCCAGCATTTT.

The chain has TRBV5-1 and TRBJ1-4, with D unresolved. Germline values: CDR1 SGHRS, CDR2 YFSETQ. V lost 4 bases and J lost 8, with 21 bases in between. This CDR3 is 16 amino acids long. In DNA form, the CDR3 reads TGCGCCAGCAGCAGTGGCTGGGGAACGGCAGGAGAAAAACTGTTTTTT. This translates into CASSSGWGTAGEKLFF. The full variable domain, rest sourced from reference TRBV5-1 and TRBJ1-4, is KAGVTQTPRYLIKTRGQQVTLSCSPISGHRSVSWYQQTPGQGLQFLFEYFSETQRNKGNFPGRFSGRQFSNSRSEMNVSTLELGDSALYLCASSSGWGTAGEKLFFGSGTQLSVL.

The rearrangement uses TRBV7-2 and TRBJ1-5; D is perhaps TRBD1 (5 bases). CDR3 length: 14 amino acids. Trimming took 5 bases from V and 7 from J, leaving 15 bases between them. Germline CDR1 is SGHTA and CDR2 is FQGNSA. This chain's CDR3 is CASSPQGGQQPQHF. Here the CDR3 DNA reads TGTGCCAGCAGCCCCCAGGGTGGCCAGCAGCCCCAGCATTTT.

The chain has TRBV19 and TRBJ1-5; TRBD1 aligns across 8 bases. The germline CDR1 and CDR2 sequences are LNHDA and SQIVND (reference sequence). The trim removed 5 bases at V and 2 bases at J, leaving 5 bases unmatched. This CDR3 has 15 amino acids. CDR3 loop: CASSSGGTGNQPQHF. In nucleotides, the CDR3 is TGTGCCAGTAGTTCAGGGGGCACGGGCAATCAGCCCCAGCATTTT.

The table lists this clone with a count of one. The CDR3 DNA sequence: TGTGCCTGGAGTGTTCAGGGGGCTACCGAGCAGTACTTC. It specifies CAWSVQGATEQYF. The chain is built from TRBV30 and TRBJ2-7; 8 bases match TRBD1. Germline V CDR1 and CDR2: GTSNPN, SVGIG (reference sequence). This CDR3 comprises 13 residues. Losses at the gene ends were 0 bases for V and 6 bases for J; bases not matched to a gene: 4.

V gene TRBV10-3 combines with J gene TRBJ1-5; no firm D call. V was shortened by 3 bases and J by 2 bases, with 8 bases between the two germline ends. This CDR3 comprises 14 residues. CDR1 is ENHRY, CDR2 SYGVKD, per germline. DNA for the CDR3: TGTGCCATCAGTGAACGGGAGGGCAATCAGCCCCAGCATTTT. Amino acid sequence: CAISEREGNQPQHF.

The CDR3 here is CASSMGGGVTGELFF. The CDR3 nucleotides read TGTGCCAGTAGTATGGGCGGGGGAGTTACCGGGGAGCTGTTTTTT. The chain has TRBV19 and TRBJ2-2, with 7 positions matching TRBD2. Unmatched junction bases numbered 6, after V lost 3 bases and J lost 5 bases. CDR3 length equals 15 residues. In germline, CDR1 is LNHDA, CDR2 SQIVND (reference sequence).

The chain recombines TRBV7-2 with TRBJ2-7, with no clear D. The germline V gene encodes CDR1 SGHTA and CDR2 FQGNSA. Trimming left V 3 bases short and J 4 bases short, with 7 bases between. The CDR3 runs to 12 residues. In DNA form, the CDR3 reads TGTGCCAGCAGCTTGCCGGAATACGAGCAGTACTTC. It translates to CASSLPEYEQYF.